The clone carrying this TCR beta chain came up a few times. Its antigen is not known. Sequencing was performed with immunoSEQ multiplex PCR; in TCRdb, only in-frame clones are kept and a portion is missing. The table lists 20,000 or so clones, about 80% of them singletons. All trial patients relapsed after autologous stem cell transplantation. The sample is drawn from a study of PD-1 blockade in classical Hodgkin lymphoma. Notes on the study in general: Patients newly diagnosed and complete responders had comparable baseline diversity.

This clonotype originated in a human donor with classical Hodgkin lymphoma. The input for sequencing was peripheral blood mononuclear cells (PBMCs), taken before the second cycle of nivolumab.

CDR3 sequence reads: CASSLAGRPEAFF. The CDR3 coding sequence is TGTGCCAGCAGTTTAGCAGGACGACCTGAAGCTTTCTTT. This chain joins TRBV6-1 and TRBJ1-1; D ambiguous. The CDR3 is 13 amino acids. Looked up from germline, CDR1 is MNHNS and CDR2 is SASEGT. Deletions cut 5 bases from V and 6 bases from J, with 13 bases between.